One and the same sample provided the 3 T cell receptor beta chains below, sequenced in a study of shared clonotypes between healthy human individuals. CD45RO-negative cells were positively selected for CCR7, leaving out terminally differentiated effector memory CD45RA+ cells. Produced via immunoSEQ multiplex PCR; TCRdb's table is partial and in-frame only. The sample includes roughly 2 million clones, about 94% of them seen just once. Input material: naive CD8+ T cells sorted from blood. These receptors all stem from a man between 18 and 29 years old in good health.

This chain uses TRBV11-2 with TRBJ2-3; D might be TRBD2 (5 bases). Trimming stripped 6 bases from V and 7 bases from J, with 11 bases between. The CDR3 sequence is 12 residues long. Germline-derived CDR1 and CDR2 are SGHAT and FQNNGV. CDR3 loop: CASRTKVNTQYF. The CDR3 DNA follows: TGTGCCAGCAGGACTAAGGTGAATACGCAGTATTTT.

The V gene is TRBV7-9, the J gene TRBJ2-5; no firm D call. In germline, CDR1 is SEHNR, CDR2 FQNEAQ (reference sequence). V was clipped by 5 bases and J by 2 bases, with 9 bases between them. This CDR3 is 13 amino acids long. The CDR3 here is CASSPSQQETQYF. The DNA of the CDR3 is TGTGCCAGCAGCCCATCACAGCAAGAGACCCAGTACTTC.

The chain links TRBV29-1 to TRBJ2-2, with D maybe TRBD2 (6 bases). The CDR3 length is 14 residues. The V end was cut by 4 bases, the J end by 3 bases, with 12 bases between. Germline assignment: CDR1 SQVTM and CDR2 ANQGSEA. The CDR3 bases are TGCAGCGTTGGGACCGGGACTTACACCGGGGAGCTGTTTTTT. As protein: CSVGTGTYTGELFF.